This TCR beta chain was identified in a study of CD8 T cells in ankylosing spondylitis (dated by TCRdb to the late 2010s). At the level of the whole study: T cell receptor beta repertoires were profiled in healthy donors and ankylosing spondylitis patients so that disease-linked TCR variants could be found. In total, the full study cohort was made up of about 110 healthy donors and 20 to 25 ankylosing spondylitis patients. Peripheral blood was sampled, and synovial fluid was additionally collected from ankylosing spondylitis patients. What the authors observed across the whole study: According to the report, matched synovial fluid samples from ankylosing spondylitis patients were significantly enriched for the disease-linked clones. Some motif variants were previously reported in synovial fluid and blood of reactive arthritis patients, suggesting common disease-initiation mechanisms. A CD8+ phenotype was shown by the disease-linked clones, which were found at relatively low frequencies in peripheral blood. Blood from ankylosing spondylitis patients appeared to be characterized by a TCR beta motif composed of under ten highly homologous amino acid variants.

The sequencing machine was an Illumina HiSeq 2500. TCR beta libraries were prepared by quantitative 5'-RACE with molecular barcodes. As for the original processing: A new computational method based on a probabilistic model of VDJ rearrangement was used to identify disease-linked TCR variants. TCRdb took the public reads, trimmed them with fastp at Q25, ran MiXCR for clone calling and kept in-frame beta chains. One record per CDR3 amino acid sequence lists the most common genes and DNA. TCRdb's processing, not the study's, gives the V and J calls here. This sample has fewer than 250,000 distinct CDR3 sequences in its table, and more than 25% of those were observed once. The top ten constitute around 4.2% of the sample. Via the germline V gene (reference sequence), CDR1 is GTSNPN and CDR2 SVGIG. Trimming takes 0 bases from V and 2 bases from J, and the germline ends sit 8 bases apart. Including the terminal cysteine and phenylalanine, the CDR3 comprises 13 residues. Left in the record is the CDR3 DNA by itself, 39 bases read in frame from the first base.

This clonotype appeared a few times. This clone's antigen is unknown. No clone much larger than this one lies a single base away; base qualities are absent. This receptor chain uses TRBV30 and TRBJ2-7, with the D gene call left open. The sequencing sample was made of blood, either unsorted or a sorted T cell fraction (not recorded which). The TCR originated in a male donor with ankylosing spondylitis or in good health (not recorded which). In nucleotide form, the sequence is TGTGCCTGGAGTGTTGGTGGGACCTACGAGCAGTACTTC. Its product reads: CAWSVGGTYEQYF.